This T cell receptor (beta chain) was observed in a study of cytomegalovirus exposure and HLA in healthy donors. Whole-study results and caveats: V- and J-gene trimming of TCR beta was linked (in a later analysis) to a missense DCLRE1C variant. Sequencing likely caused a cluster of highly shared sequence variants.

This clone showed up just a few times. Antigen specificity is unknown. Trimming took 0 bases from V and 6 from J; bases not matched to a gene: 6. This CDR3 has 16 residues. Germline CDR1 MGHDK, CDR2 SYGVNS. It was with 60 Vbeta and 13 Jbeta primers that the PCR ran. Sequencing was performed with immunoSEQ multiplex PCR; in TCRdb, only in-frame clones are kept and a portion is missing. The sample has about 120,000 clones; more than 75% are singletons. The receptor was derived from a woman aged 40 to 50 in good health and CMV-seropositive. The rearrangement uses TRBV25-1 and TRBJ2-5, with TRBD2 matching 11 bases. The source material was PBMCs. CDR3 amino acids: CASSEYGSGGAKTQYF. The CDR3 nucleotides are TGTGCCAGCAGTGAATATGGTAGCGGGGGGGCCAAGACCCAGTACTTC.